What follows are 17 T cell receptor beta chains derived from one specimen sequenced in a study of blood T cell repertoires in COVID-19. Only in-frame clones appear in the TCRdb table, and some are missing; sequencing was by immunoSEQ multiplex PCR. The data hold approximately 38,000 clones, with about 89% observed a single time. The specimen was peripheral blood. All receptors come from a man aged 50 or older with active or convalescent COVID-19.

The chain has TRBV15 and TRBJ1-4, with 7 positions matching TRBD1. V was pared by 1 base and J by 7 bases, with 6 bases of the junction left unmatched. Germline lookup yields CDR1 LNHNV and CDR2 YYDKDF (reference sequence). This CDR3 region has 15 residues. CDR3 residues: CATSRGGTVAEKLFF. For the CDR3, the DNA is TGTGCCACCAGCAGAGGGGGGACAGTAGCTGAAAAACTGTTTTTT.

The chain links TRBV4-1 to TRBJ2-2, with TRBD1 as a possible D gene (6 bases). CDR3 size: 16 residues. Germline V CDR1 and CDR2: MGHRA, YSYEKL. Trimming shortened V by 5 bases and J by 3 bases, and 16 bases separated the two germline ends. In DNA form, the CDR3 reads TGCGCCAGCAGCAAAGGAGTGGGGGCCGACACCGGGGAGCTGTTTTTT. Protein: CASSKGVGADTGELFF.

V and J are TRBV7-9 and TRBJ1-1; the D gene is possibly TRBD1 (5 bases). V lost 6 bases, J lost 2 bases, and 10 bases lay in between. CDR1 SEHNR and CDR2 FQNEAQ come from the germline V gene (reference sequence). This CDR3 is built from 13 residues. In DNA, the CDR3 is TGTGCCAGCAGTCCACAGGTCAACACTGAAGCTTTCTTT. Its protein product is CASSPQVNTEAFF.

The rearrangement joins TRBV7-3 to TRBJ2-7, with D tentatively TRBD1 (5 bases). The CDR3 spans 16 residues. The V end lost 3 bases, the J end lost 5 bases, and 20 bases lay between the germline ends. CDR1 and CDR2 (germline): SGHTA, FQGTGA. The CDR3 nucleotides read TGTGCCAGCAGCTTTATAGTGGCAGGGAAGCTCGACGAGCAGTACGTC. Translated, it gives CASSFIVAGKLDEQYV.

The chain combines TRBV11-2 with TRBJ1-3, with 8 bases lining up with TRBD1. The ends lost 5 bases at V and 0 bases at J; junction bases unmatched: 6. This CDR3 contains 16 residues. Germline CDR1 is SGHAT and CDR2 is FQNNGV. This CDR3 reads CASSPGQAYSGNTIYF. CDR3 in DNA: TGTGCCAGCAGCCCGGGACAGGCGTACTCTGGAAACACCATATATTTT.

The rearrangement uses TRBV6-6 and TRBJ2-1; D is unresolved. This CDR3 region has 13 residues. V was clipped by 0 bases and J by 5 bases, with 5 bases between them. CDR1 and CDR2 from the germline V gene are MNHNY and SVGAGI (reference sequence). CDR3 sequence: CASSYSSNNEQFF. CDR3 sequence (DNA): TGTGCCAGCAGTTACTCCAGTAACAATGAGCAGTTCTTC.

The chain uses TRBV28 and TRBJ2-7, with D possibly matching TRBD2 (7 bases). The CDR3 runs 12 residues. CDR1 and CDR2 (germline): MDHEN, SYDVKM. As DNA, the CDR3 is TGTGCCAGCAGTTTAAGGGGGACTATTGCTAGCGTC. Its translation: CASSLRGTIASV.

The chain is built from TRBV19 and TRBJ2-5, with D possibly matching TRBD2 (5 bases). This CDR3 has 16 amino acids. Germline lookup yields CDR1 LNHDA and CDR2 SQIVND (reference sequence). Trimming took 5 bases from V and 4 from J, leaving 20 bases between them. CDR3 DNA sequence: TGTGCCAGTAGTCAAGAGGCCGCGGAGGTGGGAGAGACCCAGTACTTC. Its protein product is CASSQEAAEVGETQYF. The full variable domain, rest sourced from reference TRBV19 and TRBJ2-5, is DGGITQSPKYLFRKEGQNVTLSCEQNLNHDAMYWYRQDPGQGLRLIYYSQIVNDFQKGDIAEGYSVSREKKESFPLTVTSAQKNPTAFYLCASSQEAAEVGETQYFGPGTRLLVL.

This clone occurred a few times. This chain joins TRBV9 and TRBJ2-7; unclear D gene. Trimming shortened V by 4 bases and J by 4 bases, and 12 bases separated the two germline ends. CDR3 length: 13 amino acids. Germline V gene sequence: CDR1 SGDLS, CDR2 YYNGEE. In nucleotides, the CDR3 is TGTGCCAGCAGCACAAGTGGGCAATACGAGCAGTACGTC. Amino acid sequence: CASSTSGQYEQYV.

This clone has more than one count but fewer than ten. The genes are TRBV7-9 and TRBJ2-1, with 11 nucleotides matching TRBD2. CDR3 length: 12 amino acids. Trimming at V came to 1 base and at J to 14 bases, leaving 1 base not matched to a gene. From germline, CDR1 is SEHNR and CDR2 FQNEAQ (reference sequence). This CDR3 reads CASSLVAGGKFF. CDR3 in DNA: TGTGCCAGCAGCTTAGTAGCGGGAGGGAAGTTCTTC.

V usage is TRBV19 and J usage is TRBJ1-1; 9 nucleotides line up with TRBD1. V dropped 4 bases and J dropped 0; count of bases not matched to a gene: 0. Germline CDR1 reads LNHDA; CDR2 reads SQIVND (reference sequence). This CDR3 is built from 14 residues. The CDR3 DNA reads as TGTGCCAGTAGTAGGACAGGGGTGAACACTGAAGCTTTCTTT. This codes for CASSRTGVNTEAFF.

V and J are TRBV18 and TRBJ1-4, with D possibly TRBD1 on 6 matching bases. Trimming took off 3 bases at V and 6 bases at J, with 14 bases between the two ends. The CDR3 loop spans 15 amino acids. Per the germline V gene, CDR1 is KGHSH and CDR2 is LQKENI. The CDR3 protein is CASSPSQAGDEKLFF. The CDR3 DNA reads TGTGCCAGCTCACCGAGTCAGGCAGGGGATGAAAAACTGTTTTTT. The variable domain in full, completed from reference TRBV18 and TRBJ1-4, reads NAGVMQNPRHLVRRRGQEARLRCSPMKGHSHVYWYRQLPEEGLKFMVYLQKENIIDESGMPKERFSAEFPKEGPSILRIQQVVRGDSAAYFCASSPSQAGDEKLFFGSGTQLSVL.

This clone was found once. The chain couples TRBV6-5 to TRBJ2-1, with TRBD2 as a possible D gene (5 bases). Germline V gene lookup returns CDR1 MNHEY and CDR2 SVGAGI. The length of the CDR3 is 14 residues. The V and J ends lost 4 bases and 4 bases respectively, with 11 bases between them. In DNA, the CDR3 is TGTGCCAGCAGTTCGGGATTTTCGTACAATGAGCAGTTCTTC. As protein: CASSSGFSYNEQFF.

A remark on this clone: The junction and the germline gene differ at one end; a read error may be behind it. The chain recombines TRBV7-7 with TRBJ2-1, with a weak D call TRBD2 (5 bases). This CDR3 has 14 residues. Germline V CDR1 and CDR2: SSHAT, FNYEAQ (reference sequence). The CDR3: CASSLDGVYNEQFF. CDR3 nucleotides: TGTGCTAGCAGCTTAGACGGGGTTTACAATGAGCAGTTCTTC.

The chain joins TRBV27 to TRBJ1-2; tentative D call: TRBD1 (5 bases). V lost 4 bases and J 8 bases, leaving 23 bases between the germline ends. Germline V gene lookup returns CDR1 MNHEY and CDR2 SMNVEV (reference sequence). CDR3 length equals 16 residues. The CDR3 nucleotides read TGTGCCAGCAGTTCGGGCGGGGCAGGGCAGAGGAAAGGCTACACCTTC. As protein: CASSSGGAGQRKGYTF.

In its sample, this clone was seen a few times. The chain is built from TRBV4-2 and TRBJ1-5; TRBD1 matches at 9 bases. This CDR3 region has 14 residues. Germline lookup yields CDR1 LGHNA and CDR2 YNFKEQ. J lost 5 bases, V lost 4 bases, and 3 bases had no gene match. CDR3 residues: CASSPGTGHQPQHF. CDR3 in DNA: TGTGCCAGCAGCCCCGGGACAGGGCATCAGCCCCAGCATTTT.

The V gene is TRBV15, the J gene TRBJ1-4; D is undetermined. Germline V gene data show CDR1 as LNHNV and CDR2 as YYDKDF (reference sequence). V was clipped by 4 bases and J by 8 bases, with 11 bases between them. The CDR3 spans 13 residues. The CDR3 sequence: CATSTGNKEKLFF. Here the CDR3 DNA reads TGTGCCACCAGCACAGGTAACAAGGAAAAACTGTTTTTT. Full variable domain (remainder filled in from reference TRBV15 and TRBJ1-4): DAMVIQNPRYQVTQFGKPVTLSCSQTLNHNVMYWYQQKSSQAPKLLFHYYDKDFNNEADTPDNFQSRRPNTSFCFLDIRSPGLGDTAMYLCATSTGNKEKLFFGSGTQLSVL.